A single sample gave rise to the 31 T cell receptor beta chains below, sequenced in a study of control samples from healthy donors and cancer patients (dated by TCRdb to about 2020). Libraries were made using the immunoSEQ multiplex PCR assay. Drawn from immuneACCESS, this table holds only the in-frame rearrangements with V and J called that TCRdb kept. Clones are partly lost; checked studies trace under half to an unresolved V gene and leave the rest unexplained. The sample table records 150,000 to 200,000 clones; approximately 92% of these occur just once. The top ten hold approximately 1.5% of the sample. The sequenced material came from blood. These receptors were collected from a man between 18 and 29 years old in good health.

The chain links TRBV5-4 to TRBJ1-5; no firm D call. Germline CDR1 and CDR2: SGHNT and YYREEE (reference sequence). CDR3 size: 15 residues. Trimming left V 4 bases short and J 0 bases short, with 11 bases between. The chain's CDR3 is CASSTGTDSNQPQHF. The CDR3 bases are TGTGCCAGCAGCACCGGAACCGATAGCAATCAGCCCCAGCATTTT.

The chain couples TRBV3-1 (or the pseudogene TRBV3-2) to TRBJ2-3; either TRBD1 or TRBD2 may fit D (5 bases each). V was trimmed by 4 bases and J by 2 bases, leaving 13 bases between them. The V gene's germline CDR1 is LGHDT and CDR2 YNNKEL (reference sequence). CDR3 length: 15 amino acids. This chain's CDR3 is CASSLPGPNTDTQYF. In nucleotides, the CDR3 is TGTGCCAGCAGCCTTCCGGGACCTAACACAGATACGCAGTATTTT.

The chain combines TRBV28 with TRBJ2-1, with 8 nucleotides matching TRBD1. CDR3 length: 15 residues. Per germline, CDR1 MDHEN and CDR2 SYDVKM. V lost 7 bases and J lost 6; bases outside the gene matches: 11. CDR3 coding DNA: TGTGCCAGCATCCCCCAGGGGGCTTTCAGCAATGAGCAGTTCTTC. It encodes CASIPQGAFSNEQFF.

This chain uses TRBV28 with TRBJ2-7; D might be TRBD1 (6 bases). Germline CDR1 MDHEN, CDR2 SYDVKM. The CDR3 spans 14 residues. V was pared by 4 bases and J by 3 bases, with 13 bases between. CDR3 coding DNA: TGTGCCAGCAGTTCGCCGGGACACTTCTACGAGCAGTACTTC. Its translation is CASSSPGHFYEQYF.

The J gene is TRBJ1-5, the V gene TRBV2; the match to TRBD1 covers 9 bases. The CDR3 consists of 14 residues. The germline gives CDR1 SNHLY, CDR2 FYNNEI. J gave up 7 bases and V 3 bases, and 4 bases lay outside the gene matches. The CDR3 loop reads CASSEGQGEQPQHF. Here the CDR3 DNA reads TGTGCCAGCAGTGAGGGACAGGGCGAACAGCCCCAGCATTTT. The full variable domain, rest sourced from reference TRBV2 and TRBJ1-5, is EPEVTQTPSHQVTQMGQEVILRCVPISNHLYFYWYRQILGQKVEFLVSFYNNEISEKSEIFDDQFSVERPDGSNFTLKIRSTKLEDSAMYFCASSEGQGEQPQHFGDGTRLSIL.

The chain employs TRBV19 and TRBJ1-6, with D tentatively TRBD1 (5 bases). Looked up from germline, CDR1 is LNHDA and CDR2 is SQIVND (reference sequence). This CDR3 is built from 15 residues. V was clipped by 9 bases and J by 8 bases, with 20 bases between them. The CDR3 sequence is CASRRQSSNDSPLHF. The CDR3, as DNA: TGTGCCAGCAGACGACAGTCGAGTAATGATTCACCCCTCCACTTT.

The chain uses TRBV14 and TRBJ1-3, with D unclear. The CDR3 consists of 14 residues. The germline gives CDR1 SGHDN, CDR2 FVKESK. V gave up 5 bases and J gave up 1 base, with 9 bases separating them. The CDR3 reads CASSLTYSGNTIYF. In nucleotides, the CDR3 is TGTGCCAGCAGCTTAACGTATTCTGGAAACACCATATATTTT.

This clone showed up just a few times. The chain has TRBV5-1 and TRBJ1-2; 7 bases align to TRBD1. Germline trimming cut 0 bases from V and 2 bases from J; bases unmatched to any gene: 1. There are 14 residues in the CDR3. Germline values: CDR1 SGHRS, CDR2 YFSETQ. For the CDR3, the DNA is TGCGCCAGCAGCTTGGGACAGGGAAACTATGGCTACACCTTC. Its protein product is CASSLGQGNYGYTF. Supplemented by reference TRBV5-1 and TRBJ1-2, the full variable domain reads KAGVTQTPRYLIKTRGQQVTLSCSPISGHRSVSWYQQTPGQGLQFLFEYFSETQRNKGNFPGRFSGRQFSNSRSEMNVSTLELGDSALYLCASSLGQGNYGYTFGSGTRLTVV.

This rearrangement joins TRBV5-1 to TRBJ1-1, with 7 nucleotides matching TRBD1. CDR1 is SGHRS and CDR2 is YFSETQ in the germline V gene. The ends lost 5 bases at V and 5 bases at J; junction bases unmatched: 12. The length of the CDR3 is 15 residues. CDR3 bases: TGCGCCAGCAGACCTAAAACAGGGGCGGGGACTGAAGCTTTCTTT. Amino acid sequence: CASRPKTGAGTEAFF.

The rearrangement joins TRBV27 to TRBJ2-3, with no clear D. The V and J ends lost 6 bases and 6 bases respectively, with 7 bases between them. The CDR3 covers 11 residues. The V gene's germline CDR1 is MNHEY and CDR2 SMNVEV (reference sequence). The CDR3 here is CASSHRDTQYF. DNA of the CDR3: TGTGCCAGCAGCCATCGGGATACGCAGTATTTT.

The rearrangement links TRBV15 to TRBJ2-7; TRBD1 might be the D (6 bases). This CDR3 region has 16 residues. The V and J ends lost 5 bases and 4 bases respectively, with 21 bases between them. CDR1 is LNHNV and CDR2 is YYDKDF in the germline V gene (reference sequence). CDR3 amino acids: CATSLSPGQGSYEQYF. The CDR3 DNA is TGTGCCACCAGCCTAAGTCCGGGACAAGGCTCTTACGAGCAGTACTTC.

The J gene is TRBJ1-4, the V gene TRBV6-5, with unresolved D. Trimming removed 4 bases from V and 2 bases from J, with 14 bases in between. In germline, CDR1 is MNHEY, CDR2 SVGAGI. The CDR3 is 16 amino acids. The CDR3 DNA is TGTGCCAGCAGTTGGGGTCCAGGCGGGACTAATGAAAAACTGTTTTTT. This encodes CASSWGPGGTNEKLFF.

The chain is built from TRBV25-1 and TRBJ1-2; D is undetermined. The CDR3 is 16 amino acids. V was shortened by 1 base and J by 2 bases, with 14 bases between the two germline ends. Looked up from germline, CDR1 is MGHDK and CDR2 is SYGVNS. CDR3 in amino acids: CASSESLLGFNYGYTF. The CDR3 region has the DNA TGTGCCAGCAGTGAATCACTACTGGGATTCAACTATGGCTACACCTTC.

The V call is TRBV20-1, the J call TRBJ1-2, with a weak D call TRBD1 (6 bases). Germline CDR1 is DFQATT and CDR2 is SNEGSKA (reference sequence). The V and J ends lost 3 bases and 4 bases respectively, with 9 bases between them. This CDR3 is built from 12 residues. The CDR3 DNA reads as TGCAGTGCTAGTGGGGGCCTCTATGGCTACACCTTC. Protein: CSASGGLYGYTF.

The V call is TRBV2, the J call TRBJ2-3, with a tentative D call TRBD1 (5 bases). The CDR3 sequence is 13 residues long. Germline CDR1 SNHLY, CDR2 FYNNEI. V was pared by 4 bases and J by 6 bases, with 11 bases between. CDR3 sequence reads: CASSVDRPDTQYF. The CDR3 bases are TGTGCCAGCAGTGTTGACAGACCCGATACGCAGTATTTT.

The chain employs TRBV13 and TRBJ2-7; D gene unclear. V was shortened by 7 bases and J by 4 bases, with 20 bases between the two germline ends. CDR1 PRHDT and CDR2 FYEKMQ come from the germline V gene (reference sequence). The CDR3 consists of 15 residues. The chain's CDR3 is CASTVARMKKYEQYF. CDR3 coding DNA: TGTGCCAGCACCGTGGCCCGGATGAAGAAATACGAGCAGTACTTC.

V usage is TRBV7-2 and J usage is TRBJ2-1; no reliable D call. The germline V gene encodes CDR1 SGHTA and CDR2 FQGNSA. The V end was cut by 1 base, the J end by 6 bases, with 7 bases between. The length of the CDR3 is 13 residues. This CDR3 reads CASSLDLGNEQFF. CDR3 bases: TGTGCCAGCAGCTTAGACCTCGGCAATGAGCAGTTCTTC.

This chain links TRBV14 with TRBJ2-3, with D maybe TRBD2 (5 bases). The germline V and J ends were trimmed by 0 bases and 3 bases, with 13 bases remaining between them. The CDR3 has 16 residues. The germline CDR1 and CDR2 sequences are SGHDN and FVKESK. CDR3 in amino acids: CASSQEDSTVTDTQYF. Written as DNA, the CDR3 is TGTGCCAGCAGCCAAGAGGACTCCACGGTTACAGATACGCAGTATTTT. The full variable domain, rest sourced from reference TRBV14 and TRBJ2-3, is EAGVTQFPSHSVIEKGQTVTLRCDPISGHDNLYWYRRVMGKEIKFLLHFVKESKQDESGMPNNRFLAERTGGTYSTLKVQPAELEDSGVYFCASSQEDSTVTDTQYFGPGTRLTVL.

The chain employs TRBV12-5 and TRBJ2-5; TRBD1 agrees at 7 bases. V shed 2 bases and J 3 bases; nucleotides not matched to a gene: 6. Germline V gene sequence: CDR1 LGHNT, CDR2 FRNRAP. The CDR3 length is 15 residues. CDR3 DNA: TGTGCTAGTGGTTTGAGGGGGACAGCAAAAGAGACCCAGTACTTC. Translated: CASGLRGTAKETQYF.

This clone was observed once. The chain uses TRBV29-1 and TRBJ1-2; 8 positions match TRBD1. From germline, CDR1 is SQVTM and CDR2 ANQGSEA. The V segment lost 1 base and the J segment 4 bases; nucleotides outside the gene matches: 2. CDR3 length: 13 residues. Here the CDR3 reads CSVEGTGPYGYTF. The DNA for the CDR3 is TGCAGCGTTGAAGGGACAGGGCCCTATGGCTACACCTTC.

The V gene is TRBV18, the J gene TRBJ1-2, with TRBD1 as a possible D gene (5 bases). V lost 5 bases to trimming and J lost 7 bases, with 20 bases between them. Germline CDR1 reads KGHSH; CDR2 reads LQKENI. The CDR3 spans 15 residues. CDR3 sequence: CASSSDTGLRTGYTF. For the CDR3, the DNA is TGTGCCAGCTCATCAGATACGGGACTTCGCACTGGCTACACCTTC.

This clone was detected once. The genes are TRBV9 and TRBJ1-3; D gene unclear. This CDR3 is built from 15 residues. Looked up from germline, CDR1 is SGDLS and CDR2 is YYNGEE. Trimming took 0 bases from V and 4 from J, leaving 11 bases between them. This CDR3 is CASSVAAPSGNTIYF. The CDR3 DNA follows: TGTGCCAGCAGCGTAGCGGCGCCCTCCGGAAACACCATATATTTT. Drawing the rest from reference TRBV9 and TRBJ1-3, the complete variable domain is DSGVTQTPKHLITATGQRVTLRCSPRSGDLSVYWYQQSLDQGLQFLIQYYNGEERAKGNILERFSAQQFPDLHSELNLSSLELGDSALYFCASSVAAPSGNTIYFGEGSWLTVV.

The rearrangement links TRBV29-1 to TRBJ2-7; 8 bases are shared with TRBD1. This CDR3 spans 14 amino acids. The germline V gene has CDR1 SQVTM and CDR2 ANQGSEA. V lost 4 bases, J lost 0 bases, and 5 bases stayed unmatched. Here the CDR3 DNA reads TGCAGCGTTGTACAGGGGGATAGCTCCTACGAGCAGTACTTC. Translation: CSVVQGDSSYEQYF.

This sequence joins TRBV18 and TRBJ1-5; possible D gene TRBD1, 6 bases. V dropped 3 bases and J dropped 1 base, with 10 bases sitting between them. Germline loops: CDR1 KGHSH, CDR2 LQKENI. The CDR3 consists of 15 residues. DNA for the CDR3: TGTGCCAGCTCACCCTACGGGGGCAGCAATCAGCCCCAGCATTTT. Translated: CASSPYGGSNQPQHF.

CDR3 sequence reads: CASSQLGYEQYF. CDR3 coding DNA: TGCGCCAGCAGCCAATTAGGCTACGAGCAGTACTTC. The chain couples TRBV5-1 to TRBJ2-7; D uncertain. Germline CDR1 SGHRS, CDR2 YFSETQ. The V and J ends lost 4 bases and 3 bases respectively, with 8 bases between them. The CDR3 length is 12 residues.

The V call is TRBV6-2 or TRBV6-3, the J call TRBJ1-2; the D gene is possibly TRBD1 (6 bases). The CDR3 contains 14 residues. Trimming pared 5 bases from V and 6 bases from J, leaving 16 bases between. CDR1 is MNHEY, CDR2 SVGEGT, per germline. CDR3 bases: TGTGCCAGCAGTCGATCCGGACAGAGTGATGGCTACACCTTC. Protein: CASSRSGQSDGYTF.

This clone was picked up one time. The chain links TRBV18 to TRBJ1-3; D is possibly TRBD1 (6 bases). CDR1 KGHSH and CDR2 LQKENI come from the germline V gene. Trimming took 0 bases from V and 10 from J, leaving 16 bases between them. This CDR3 has 15 residues. CDR3 sequence (DNA): TGTGCCAGCTCACCACCGGAACGATTACAGGGTACCATATATTTT. As protein: CASSPPERLQGTIYF.

The genes are TRBV27 and TRBJ1-6, with D possibly matching TRBD1 (5 bases). The CDR3 consists of 12 residues. Germline V gene lookup returns CDR1 MNHEY and CDR2 SMNVEV (reference sequence). Trimming took 7 bases from V and 8 from J, leaving 9 bases between them. The CDR3 sequence is CASTGKDSPLHF. As DNA, the CDR3 is TGTGCCAGCACAGGGAAGGATTCACCCCTCCACTTT.

The chain couples TRBV4-1 to TRBJ2-3; D may match TRBD1 or TRBD2 (6 bases each). Germline CDR1 is MGHRA and CDR2 is YSYEKL. Trimming removed 3 bases at V and 4 bases at J, with 26 bases between. This CDR3 has 19 residues. The CDR3, as DNA: TGCGCCAGCAGCCACCCTAAGGGGGGAACAACCACTCCTTCAGATACGCAGTATTTT. Its protein product is CASSHPKGGTTTPSDTQYF.

The J gene is TRBJ1-6, the V gene TRBV5-1; 8 nucleotides line up with TRBD1. The germline V gene encodes CDR1 SGHRS and CDR2 YFSETQ. With 0 bases clipped from V and 8 bases from J, the junction kept 10 bases outside the gene matches. The CDR3 sequence is 17 residues long. The DNA for the CDR3 is TGCGCCAGCAGCTTGGCCGGGCCAGGGGGCGGATATTCACCCCTCCACTTT. Translating gives CASSLAGPGGGYSPLHF.

Turning to this clone: The sample contains more than one DNA sequence encoding this CDR3. CDR3 bases: TGCGCCAGCAGCTTGGGCCAGTCCTACGAGCAGTACTTC. Amino acids: CASSLGQSYEQYF. The chain links TRBV5-1 to TRBJ2-7; D unclear. The germline V gene encodes CDR1 SGHRS and CDR2 YFSETQ. This CDR3 has 13 residues. V was trimmed by 0 bases and J by 1 base, leaving 5 bases between them. Full variable domain (rest looked up from reference TRBV5-1 and TRBJ2-7): KAGVTQTPRYLIKTRGQQVTLSCSPISGHRSVSWYQQTPGQGLQFLFEYFSETQRNKGNFPGRFSGRQFSNSRSEMNVSTLELGDSALYLCASSLGQSYEQYFGPGTRLTVT.